This is a list of T cell receptor beta chains from one sample in a study of shared clonotypes between healthy human individuals. Here immunoSEQ multiplex PCR was the method, and the copy in TCRdb shows in-frame clones only, minus some. This sample has approximately 1.5 million clones, with 95% to 99% found just once. Sequences were obtained from naive CD4+ T cells sorted from blood. Source of these receptors: a young man in good health. Each CDR3 is given with its conserved first and last residue. Each record gives: J gene, clone size, D gene, V gene, CDR3 protein, CDR3 DNA. D genes are given only for firm matches. Only part of the rows carry a size: once, few, many, or a class if the clone is expanded.

TRBJ2-5	NA	NA	TRBV6-1	CASSEGGLARETQYF	TGTGCCAGCAGTGAAGGGGGGCTAGCGAGGGAGACCCAGTACTTC
TRBJ2-3	NA	TRBD2	TRBV5-1	CASSQLAKSTDTQYF	TGCGCCAGCAGCCAACTAGCGAAAAGCACAGATACGCAGTATTTT
TRBJ2-4	NA	TRBD2	TRBV6-5	CASSQASGSINIQYF	TGTGCCAGCAGCCAGGCTAGCGGGAGTATAAACATTCAGTACTTC
TRBJ2-5	once	TRBD2	TRBV30	CAWSVLAAVGETQYF	TGTGCCTGGAGTGTTCTAGCGGCGGTGGGGGAGACCCAGTACTTC
TRBJ2-7	NA	NA	TRBV5-6	CASSLGGRTYEQYF	TGTGCCAGCAGCTTGGGGGGCAGGACCTACGAGCAGTACTTC
TRBJ2-7	NA	TRBD1	TRBV28	CASRIQGNAYEQYF	TGTGCCAGCAGGATACAGGGGAACGCCTACGAGCAGTACTTC
TRBJ2-7	NA	NA	TRBV23-1	CASSQSPGFFEQYF	TGCGCCAGCAGTCAATCGCCAGGGTTTTTCGAGCAGTACTTC
TRBJ1-2	NA	NA	TRBV18	CASSPDITSPANYGYTF	TGTGCCAGCTCACCTGACATAACTTCACCTGCTAACTATGGCTACACCTTC
TRBJ2-7	NA	TRBD2	TRBV11-1	CASSAEPGTSGTYEQYF	TGTGCCAGCAGCGCCGAACCCGGGACTAGCGGCACCTACGAGCAGTACTTC
TRBJ2-1	NA	NA	TRBV7-2	CASSFGTIWFF	TGTGCCAGCAGCTTCGGGACAATCTGGTTCTTC
TRBJ2-5	NA	NA	TRBV5-8	CASSLVPGQQETQYF	TGTGCCAGCAGCTTGGTGCCAGGTCAGCAAGAGACCCAGTACTTC
TRBJ2-3	NA	NA	TRBV7-8	CASSLGPGRGDTQYF	TGTGCCAGCAGCTTAGGCCCCGGGAGAGGAGATACGCAGTATTTT
TRBJ2-1	NA	NA	TRBV7-8	CASSLITGTGAGEQFF	TGTGCCAGCAGCTTGATAACCGGGACCGGAGCTGGTGAGCAGTTCTTC
TRBJ2-7	NA	NA	TRBV7-9	CASSWLGDSYEQYF	TGTGCCAGCAGTTGGCTGGGGGACTCCTACGAGCAGTACTTC
TRBJ1-4	NA	NA	TRBV28	CASEGFNEKLFF	TGTGCCAGCGAGGGGTTTAATGAAAAACTGTTTTTT
TRBJ2-3	NA	TRBD2	TRBV9	CASSVASGNTDTQYF	TGTGCCAGCAGCGTAGCTAGCGGCAACACAGATACGCAGTATTTT
TRBJ2-5	once	NA	TRBV5-1	CASSNLPQETQYF	TGCGCCAGCAGCAACCTACCCCAAGAGACCCAGTACTTC
TRBJ2-5	NA	TRBD2	TRBV28	CASRTPAGVGQETQYF	TGTGCCAGCCGAACCCCAGCGGGAGTGGGGCAAGAGACCCAGTACTTC
TRBJ2-2	NA	TRBD2	TRBV5-4	CASSLRGRGTGELFF	TGTGCCAGCAGCTTGCGTGGGAGGGGTACCGGGGAGCTGTTTTTT
TRBJ2-3	once	TRBD2	TRBV7-6	CASSIAGGSSDTQYF	TGTGCCAGCAGCATAGCGGGAGGGTCCTCCGATACGCAGTATTTT
TRBJ1-4	NA	TRBD1	TRBV7-9	CASSGTGGHKKLFF	TGTGCCAGCAGCGGGACAGGGGGACATAAAAAACTGTTTTTT
TRBJ2-2	NA	TRBD1	TRBV14	CASSSRDRITGELFF	TGTGCCAGCAGCAGCCGGGACAGAATCACCGGGGAGCTGTTTTTT
TRBJ1-4	NA	NA	TRBV7-9	CASSLEGGSPNEKLFF	TGTGCCAGCAGCTTAGAGGGGGGTTCGCCTAATGAAAAACTGTTTTTT
TRBJ2-5	NA	NA	TRBV2	CASNQGSPMETQYF	TGTGCCAGCAACCAGGGGTCCCCAATGGAGACCCAGTACTTC
TRBJ2-7	NA	NA	TRBV10-3	CAISESPGGSYEQYF	TGTGCCATCAGTGAGTCCCCCGGGGGTAGCTACGAGCAGTACTTC
TRBJ1-5	NA	NA	TRBV19	CASSIGVTGYQPQHF	TGTGCCAGTAGTATAGGGGTAACAGGCTATCAGCCCCAGCATTTT
TRBJ2-1	NA	NA	TRBV18	CASSPPAGASNEQFF	TGTGCCAGCTCACCACCGGCAGGGGCTAGCAATGAGCAGTTCTTC
TRBJ2-7	NA	NA	TRBV28	CASSLGRAYEQYF	TGTGCCAGCAGTTTAGGGCGGGCCTACGAGCAGTACTTC